The entry that follows covers one T cell receptor (beta chain) sequence. The CDR3 loop spans 14 amino acids. Trimming took 8 bases from V and 2 from J; bases not matched to a gene: 7. Germline CDR1 SQVTM, CDR2 ANQGSEA. The sample originates from a study of shared clonotypes between healthy human individuals. The protocol was immunoSEQ multiplex PCR, while the TCRdb copy is restricted to in-frame clones and leaves out a portion. In the table there are about 2.3 million clones, around 92% of which are singletons. The receptor was isolated from a man aged 18 to 30 in good health. Some clones in this sample may be carry-over from other donors' samples. Sequences were obtained from naive CD4+ T cells from PBMCs. This sample's subset: CD45RA+ positively selected. The chain employs TRBV29-1 and TRBJ2-5, with 11 bases matching TRBD1. The CDR3 region is CSSFGQGAQETQYF. As DNA, the CDR3 is TGCAGCTCCTTCGGACAGGGGGCGCAAGAGACCCAGTACTTC.